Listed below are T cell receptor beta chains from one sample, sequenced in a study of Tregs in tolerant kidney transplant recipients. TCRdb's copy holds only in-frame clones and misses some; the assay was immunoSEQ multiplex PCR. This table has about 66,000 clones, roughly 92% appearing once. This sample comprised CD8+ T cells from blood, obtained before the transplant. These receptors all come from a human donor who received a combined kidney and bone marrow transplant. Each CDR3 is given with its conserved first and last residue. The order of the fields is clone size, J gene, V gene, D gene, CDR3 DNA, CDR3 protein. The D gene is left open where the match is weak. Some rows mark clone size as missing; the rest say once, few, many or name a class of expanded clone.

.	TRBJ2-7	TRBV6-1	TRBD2	TGTGCCAGCAGTGATCCGCGGGAGAGCTACGAGCAGTACTTC	CASSDPRESYEQYF
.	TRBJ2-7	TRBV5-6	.	TGTGCCAGCAGCTTCCGGTTTAGGGGGAAGTACGAGCAGTACTTC	CASSFRFRGKYEQYF
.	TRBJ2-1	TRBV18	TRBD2	TGTGCCAGCTCACAGACTAGCGGCTACAATGAGCAGTTCTTC	CASSQTSGYNEQFF
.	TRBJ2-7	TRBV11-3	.	TGTGCCAGCAGCTTCCGGGGTTCCTACGAGCAGTACTTC	CASSFRGSYEQYF
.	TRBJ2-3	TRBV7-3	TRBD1	TGTGCCAGCAGCTCGGACAGGGGTCGCACAGATACGCAGTATTTT	CASSSDRGRTDTQYF
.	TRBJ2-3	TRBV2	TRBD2	TGTGCCAGCAGCTTCTACCGGGGGGGCAGCACAGATACGCAGTATTTT	CASSFYRGGSTDTQYF
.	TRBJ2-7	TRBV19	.	TGTGCCAGTAGTATGCGTACAGACGAGCAGTACTTC	CASSMRTDEQYF
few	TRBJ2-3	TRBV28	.	TGTGCCAGCAGTTTTCTGGCGGGTACAGATACGCAGTATTTT	CASSFLAGTDTQYF
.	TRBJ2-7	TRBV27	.	TGTGCCAGCAGTTTATTTGAGGGCACCGCCTACGAGCAGTACTTC	CASSLFEGTAYEQYF
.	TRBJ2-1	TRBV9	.	TGTGCCAGCAGCGTGGAGTTTTCCTACAATGAGCAGTTCTTC	CASSVEFSYNEQFF
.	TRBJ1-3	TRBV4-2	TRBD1	TGTGCCAGCAGCCAAGATTTTGGGACAGGAGGAAACACCATATATTTT	CASSQDFGTGGNTIYF
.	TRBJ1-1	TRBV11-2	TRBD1	TGTGCCAGCAGCGTTGGGCAGGGGGTTTATGAAGCTTTCTTT	CASSVGQGVYEAFF
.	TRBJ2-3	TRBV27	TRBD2	TGTGCCAGCAGTTTAGTAGCGGGGGGCACAGATACGCAGTATTTT	CASSLVAGGTDTQYF
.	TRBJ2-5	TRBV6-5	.	TGTGCCAGCAGTTACGGAGTCCAAGAGACCCAGTACTTC	CASSYGVQETQYF
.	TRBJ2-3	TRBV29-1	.	TGCAGCGTCCTTTCCGATACGCAGTATTTT	CSVLSDTQYF
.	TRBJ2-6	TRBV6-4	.	TGTGCCAGCAGTGATTCAGACTCTGGGGCCAACGTCCTGACTTTC	CASSDSDSGANVLTF
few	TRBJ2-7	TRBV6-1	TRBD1	TGTGCCAGCAGTGAAGGGGACAGCTCCTACGAGCAGTACTTC	CASSEGDSSYEQYF
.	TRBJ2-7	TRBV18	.	TGTGCCAGCTCACCCGCTGGCGGGACCTACGAGCAGTACTTC	CASSPAGGTYEQYF
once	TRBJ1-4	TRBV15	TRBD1	TGTGCCACCAGCGGAACAGGGGGCGAGGAAAAACTGTTTTTT	CATSGTGGEEKLFF
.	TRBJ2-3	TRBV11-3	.	TGTGCCAGCAGCGTAAGGGGTGGAAGCACAGATACGCAGTATTTT	CASSVRGGSTDTQYF
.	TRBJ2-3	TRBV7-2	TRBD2	TGTGCCAGCAGCCTGGGCCTAGCGGGGGGGGGCACAGATACGCAGTATTTT	CASSLGLAGGGTDTQYF
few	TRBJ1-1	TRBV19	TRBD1	TGTGCCAGTAGGGGGACGACAGGGATGAACACTGAAGCTTTCTTT	CASRGTTGMNTEAFF
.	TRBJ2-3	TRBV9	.	TGTGCCAGCAGCGAGACATTCAGGGTACCAGATACGCAGTATTTT	CASSETFRVPDTQYF
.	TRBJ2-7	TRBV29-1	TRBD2	TGCAGCGTTGAAGCCCTTCTAGCGGGAAAAGCATCCTACGAGCAGTACTTC	CSVEALLAGKASYEQYF
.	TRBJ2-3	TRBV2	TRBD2	TGTGCCAGCAGTTATACGACTAGCGGGGGATTTTCTAGCACAGATACGCAGTATTTT	CASSYTTSGGFSSTDTQYF
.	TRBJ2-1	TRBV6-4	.	TGTGCCAGCAGTGACGGTAGTTTGAGTGAGCAGTTCTTC	CASSDGSLSEQFF
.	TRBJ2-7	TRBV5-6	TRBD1	TGTGCCAGCAGCTCGGGACAGGGATACTACGAGCAGTACTTC	CASSSGQGYYEQYF
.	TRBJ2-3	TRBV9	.	TGTGCCAGCAGCGTAGTCTCGGCAGATACGCAGTATTTT	CASSVVSADTQYF
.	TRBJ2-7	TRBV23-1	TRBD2	TGCGCCAGCAGTCAATCCACGACTAGCGGGAGAGCCCACGAGCAGTACTTC	CASSQSTTSGRAHEQYF
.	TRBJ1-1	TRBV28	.	TGTGCCAGCAGTTGGAGGGGAGGGAACACTGAAGCTTTCTTT	CASSWRGGNTEAFF
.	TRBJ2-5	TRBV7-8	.	TGTGCCAGCAGCTCCCCTCATAGGGGCCAAGAGACCCAGTACTTC	CASSSPHRGQETQYF
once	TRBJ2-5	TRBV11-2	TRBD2	TGTGCCAGCAGCTTATGGGCGGGGGGAGAGACCCAGTACTTC	CASSLWAGGETQYF
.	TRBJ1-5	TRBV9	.	TGTGCCAGCAGCCCCGGGGGGGCGAGCAATCAGCCCCAGCATTTT	CASSPGGASNQPQHF
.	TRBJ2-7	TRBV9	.	TGTGCCAGCAGCGCGGGGTCAGGACCCTCCTACGAGCAGTACTTC	CASSAGSGPSYEQYF
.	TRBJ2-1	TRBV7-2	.	TGTGCCAGCAGCTTTAGTGGCAATGAGCAGTTCTTC	CASSFSGNEQFF
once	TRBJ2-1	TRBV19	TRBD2	TGTGCCAGTAGTACTAGCGGGACAAATGAGCAGTTCTTC	CASSTSGTNEQFF
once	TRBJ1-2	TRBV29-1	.	TGCAGCGCGGGGGGTGACACCTTTTTC	CSAGGDTFF
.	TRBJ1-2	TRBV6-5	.	TGTGCCAGCAGTCCAGGGGACTATGGCTACACCTTC	CASSPGDYGYTF
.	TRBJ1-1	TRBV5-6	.	TGTGCCAGCAGCCTTGGACAGAGTATTGTTGAAGCTTTCTTT	CASSLGQSIVEAFF
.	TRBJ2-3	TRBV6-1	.	TGTGCCAGCAAACTGGGGGCTACTAGCACAGATACGCAGTATTTT	CASKLGATSTDTQYF
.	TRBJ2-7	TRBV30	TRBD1	TGTGCCATGCGTTGGGACAGGTACTACGAGCAGTACTTC	CAMRWDRYYEQYF
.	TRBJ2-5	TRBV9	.	TGTGCCAGCAGCACAGGAGGGCATCGAGAGACCCAGTACTTC	CASSTGGHRETQYF
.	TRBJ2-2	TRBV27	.	TGTGCCAGCAGCCCCCTAATTGCCGGGGAGCTGTTTTTT	CASSPLIAGELFF
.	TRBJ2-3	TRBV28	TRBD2	TGTGCCAGCAGTTTCCCAACCACAACTAGCGGGTACCGGACAGATACGCAGTATTTT	CASSFPTTTSGYRTDTQYF
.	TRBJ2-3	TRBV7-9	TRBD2	TGTGCCAGCGCGTTACTAGCGGGGGGGACCACAGATACGCAGTATTTT	CASALLAGGTTDTQYF
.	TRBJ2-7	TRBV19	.	TGTGCCAGTAGCAAAGGACAGACCTACGAGCAGTACTTC	CASSKGQTYEQYF
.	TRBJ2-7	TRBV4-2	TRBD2	TGTGCCAGCAGCCAGATAGCGGGAGGGCCTCTTGGCGAGCAGTACTTC	CASSQIAGGPLGEQYF
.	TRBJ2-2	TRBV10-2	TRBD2	TGCGCCAGCAGTGACCTAGCGGAGAGTTTAAGCGGGGAGCTGTTTTTT	CASSDLAESLSGELFF
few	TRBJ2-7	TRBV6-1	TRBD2	TGTGCCAGCAGTGAAGAACTAGCGGGGGGTAACGAGCAGTACTTC	CASSEELAGGNEQYF
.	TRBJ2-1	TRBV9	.	TGTGCCAGCAGCGAGAGAGTGGGCGGGGGCATGGATGAGCAGTTCTTC	CASSERVGGGMDEQFF
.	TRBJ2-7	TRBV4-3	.	TGCGCCAGCAGCCAAGAAACGGGCGGGCACTACGAGCAGTACTTC	CASSQETGGHYEQYF
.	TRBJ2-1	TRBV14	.	TGTGCCAGCAGCCAAGATAAGCGCGGTGAGCAGTTCTTC	CASSQDKRGEQFF
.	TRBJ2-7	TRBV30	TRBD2	TGTGCCTGGAGTGAGCGGGAGAGCTCCTACGAGCAGTACTTC	CAWSERESSYEQYF
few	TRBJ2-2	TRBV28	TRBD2	TGTGCCACCCGATTAGCGGGAATTAGGGCCGGGGAGCTGTTTTTT	CATRLAGIRAGELFF
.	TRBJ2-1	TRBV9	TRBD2	TGTGCCAGCAGCGTAGCAAGAGGGGCGGGAGGAGGGAGGGAAGAGCAGTTCTTC	CASSVARGAGGGREEQFF
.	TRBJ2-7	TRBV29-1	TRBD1	TGCAGCGTAACATCTGGACAGGGAGGATACGAGCAGTACTTC	CSVTSGQGGYEQYF
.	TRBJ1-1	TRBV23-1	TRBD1	TGCGCCAACCCCCCCGGGGACAGCTGTAACATTGTGGGGACATACAACACTGAAGCTTTCTTT	CANPPGDSCNIVGTYNTEAFF
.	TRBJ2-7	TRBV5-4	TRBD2	TGTGCCAGCAGCAGTGGGACTAGCTACCACGAGCAGTACTTC	CASSSGTSYHEQYF